Reported below is one TCR beta chain. The clone's antigen remains unknown. Qualities for individual bases were not recorded, and no much larger clone is one base off. This record belongs to a study of cytomegalovirus exposure and HLA in healthy donors (dated by TCRdb to 2016 to 2017). In the study overall: An earlier analysis of several hundred of the donors reported 276 Gb of sequence data and around 100 million unique TCR beta sequences obtained from about 170 million T cells. Every discovery cohort repertoire had been produced on one sequencing platform. A separate validation cohort of approximately 120 different subjects was used in addition to the roughly 670-subject first cohort. Rather than using new phenotypic data, the later analysis identified candidate immune exposures from TCR beta sequences and from how often those sequences occurred across donors. Donor age, sex, ethnicity and CMV serostatus were compiled alongside the repertoire data. The aim of the study was to test whether cataloging public T cell receptors could identify signatures of past pathogen exposure. High-throughput TCR immunosequencing, statistical association of individual TCRs with disease status, and machine learning were combined to predict cytomegalovirus infection status. A later analysis re-examined previously published TCR beta repertoires from more than 550 donors and added high-resolution HLA genotyping to investigate patterns of TCR occurrence. About 330 gigabases of sequencing data and 70 million to 95 million unique TCR sequences made up an early release that covered approximately 700 HLA-typed donors. Among 300 to 500 genotyped donors of the cohort, an average of around 240,000 unique TCR beta nucleotide sequences was sequenced per donor, of which about 20% were non-productive. Genome-wide SNP genotypes for about 60% of the 666 donors were used in a later genetic analysis, which treated that subset as a discovery cohort. Of the 300 to 500 genotyped donors, approximately 80% were placed in the genetic ancestry cluster associated with self-reported Caucasian donors. HLA typing included class I and class II loci at four-digit resolution. Because of strong linkage in the cohort, five DR-DQ haplotypes were treated as single units for association and clustering. Using immunosequencing, the study profiled T cell repertoires from 666 subjects and related those repertoires to cytomegalovirus serostatus. Typing coverage varied by locus: roughly 629-630 donors for A, B, C, DRB1 and DQB1; roughly 560 for DQA1; more than 600 for DPA1; more than 450 for DPB1. An earlier analysis of several hundred of the donors applied high-throughput TCR beta sequencing to assess whether each TCR beta V gene segment acted as functional or pseudogenic.

Study-level results and caveats: In this cohort, only TCR beta chains were sequenced, and detectable features were limited by the absence of alpha or paired-chain data. Roughly uniform sequencing depth across donors was assumed in presence/absence analyses, although this assumption may not hold. Some IMGT-functional V segments, including TRBV6-2 and TRBV6-3, could not be told apart with the 87-base-pair reads, so those segments were excluded. While some public TCRs were present in many individuals, most TCR sequences turned up only very rarely across donors. In a later analysis, most CMV-associated TCR beta chains were found to appear HLA-restricted, with HLA associations seemingly driven largely by CMV exposure. In vitro tests confirmed that a few of the cytomegalovirus-associated TCR beta chains recognize cytomegalovirus antigens. In a later analysis, HLA-associated TCR beta chains were found to be more clonally expanded and to have lower generation probabilities than equally common non-associated chains. Linkage disequilibrium might explain the correlated functional status among segregating V segments, but an unknown experimental factor could not be ruled out. A later analysis associated 16,951 TCR beta sequences with specific HLA alleles at a false discovery rate of 0.05. A further reported finding was that TCR beta sequences accurately predicted the HLA-A and HLA-B alleles for most subjects in the first cohort. Broadly in line with IMGT annotations, most TCR beta V segments showed up in productive rearrangements about 87% or about 30% of the time in an earlier analysis of approximately 640 of the donors. Strong co-occurrence of HLA alleles, especially DR and DQ, made assigning TCR associations to individual alleles difficult. The authors suggested that the approach could potentially be extended to other disease states and immunological phenotypes. The study gave a list of some 150 TCR beta chains associated with cytomegalovirus. Compared with the approximately 670-donor mean, donors in an Asian-associated ancestry cluster had fewer N-insertions in productive TCRs, according to a later genetic analysis. An association between a missense DCLRE1C variant and V-gene and J-gene trimming of TCR beta chains was found in a later genetic analysis and replicated in an independent cohort. In both the original and validation cohorts, the classifier was reported to diagnose cytomegalovirus status with high specificity and sensitivity. Because counts were too low, some 16 rarely observed V segments, including chromosome 9 orphons, were excluded from the earlier analysis of 500 to 700 of the donors. According to a later analysis, parvovirus B19, influenza, CMV and Epstein-Barr virus appeared linked to several top co-occurrence clusters. A later analysis found that TCR association rates varied across HLA loci, with DRB1 alleles showing the most associated TCRs and HLA-C alleles the fewest. Because HLA typing was missing for some donors at each locus, association tests included only the typed subset. Immune exposure information for the cohort was limited to CMV serostatus. The sequencing pipeline was judged likely to have produced a cluster of highly shared sequence variants as a technical artifact.

The CDR3 measures 21 amino acids from cysteine to phenylalanine. Only the CDR3 DNA is retained, 63 bases long and in frame from the first base. The germline V gene encodes CDR1 LGHNT and CDR2 FRNRAP. Trimming removed 0 bases from V and 2 bases from J, leaving 23 bases between the germline ends. The cohort comprised around 690 healthy bone marrow donors. At the time of sampling, every cohort member was nominally healthy, though immune exposures that went unrecorded were likely present. The donor was CMV seronegative and belonged to the group of roughly 330 seronegative cohort members. Each donor provided a peripheral blood sample, and peripheral blood mononuclear cells were used for TCR beta sequencing. Genomic DNA extraction from the blood cell samples was performed with the Qiagen DNeasy Blood Extraction Kit. Receptor amplification or capture employed the immunoSEQ multiplex PCR assay. The multiplex PCR relied on a mix of 60 forward primers for TCR Vbeta segments and 13 reverse primers for TCR Jbeta segments. Amplification of the CDR3 region of rearranged TCR beta genes was performed with a multiplex PCR assay on genomic DNA. The amplified TCR beta libraries were sequenced on the Illumina HiSeq System as 87-base-pair reads. Regarding the original processing steps: In a later analysis, about 80 million unique TCR beta chains were counted across the approximately 670 repertoires, and roughly 11 million of these chains were shared by at least two donors. A nearest-neighbor algorithm error-corrected the raw reads and collapsed the reads into unique sequences, merging closely related sequences to remove PCR and sequencing errors. V, D and J gene segments were assigned by aligning CDR3 sequences to IMGT reference sequences. For a sequence to be retained, a match of at least six nucleotides was required to both a V gene segment and a J gene segment. Rearrangements were called productive when the CDR3 lacked stop codons and stayed in frame with V and J; all others were non-productive. Following IMGT convention, CDR3 was defined as the stretch from the second conserved V-encoded cysteine to the conserved J-encoded phenylalanine. The earlier analysis of some 550 of the donors excluded any sequence lacking an unambiguous match to a single V gene segment. In an earlier analysis of approximately 590 of the donors, V segments were called functional above 56.7% productive rearrangements and were called segregating when the between-donor standard deviation exceeded 5%. A statistical classification framework was built to diagnose cytomegalovirus status from the catalog of TCR beta chain sequences. A later analysis assigned V and J genes by comparing TCR nucleotide sequences with IMGT/GENE-DB human TR gene sequences. In a later analysis, CDR3 sequences and most-parsimonious VDJ recombination scenarios were assigned using the TCRdist pipeline. In a later analysis, each TCR beta chain was defined by its CDR3 amino acid sequence together with its V-gene family, and reads lacking a unique V-gene family were excluded. In a later analysis, nearly 600 highly shared, low-generation-probability nucleotide sequences were removed to address suspected cross-contamination and a sequencing artifact. For each public chain, a later analysis derived a clonal expansion index from normalized ranks of inferred template counts within each repertoire. In a later analysis, generation probabilities were computed using a VDJ recombination model fitted to out-of-frame rearrangements, and the results were checked against IGoR. A later analysis scored TCR-TCR, TCR-HLA and TCR-CMV co-occurrence with hypergeometric tests, applying a repertoire-size bias correction to TCR pairs. False discovery rates were estimated in a later analysis by permuting HLA or CMV assignments 20 times. In a later analysis, co-occurring TCRs were grouped with DBSCAN, and TCRdist sequence similarity was added when clustering was performed within HLA-allele-positive subsets. Repertoires with fewer than 30,000 or more than 120,000 public chains were left out of co-occurrence clustering, as were about five repertoires with anomalous nucleotide sharing. The source is immuneACCESS, and TCRdb retained only in-frame sequences with V and J called. Part of the clones is not carried over; for the studies checked, unresolved V genes explain less than half of this, and the remainder is unexplained. That table is the source of V, J and clone size, and D and trimming were worked out from the DNA. In this sample the table shows roughly 130,000 clones, roughly 77% of which occur a single time. Together, the top ten hold about 3.1% of the sample.

Sequencing input: PBMCs. The rearrangement joined TRBV12-5 to TRBJ2-6; TRBD2 is perhaps the D gene, given 5 matching bases. The clonotype originates from a female donor in good health and CMV-seronegative. The CDR3 reads as follows: CASGLVLGQALSSAGANVLTF. The nucleotide sequence is given as TGTGCTAGTGGTTTGGTACTAGGTCAGGCCCTTAGCAGCGCTGGGGCCAACGTCCTGACTTTC. With the portions outside the CDR3 filled from the reference TRBV12-5 and TRBJ2-6 genes, the complete variable region becomes DARVTQTPRHKVTEMGQEVTMRCQPILGHNTVFWYRQTMMQGLELLAYFRNRAPLDDSGMPKDRFSAEMPDATLATLKIQPSEPRDSAVYFCASGLVLGQALSSAGANVLTFGAGSRLTVL.